This record covers a single T cell receptor (beta chain). The CDR3 is 13 residues long. The ends were cut back, 5 bases at V and 7 bases at J, with 14 bases in the middle. Germline CDR1 SGHAT, CDR2 FQNNGV. The entry originates in a study of blood T cell repertoires in COVID-19. Overall study: Sites across the United States, Italy and Spain contributed samples from acute and convalescent COVID-19.

Original handling: Counts of nucleated cells, estimated from reference gene primer amplification, were obtained. Using immunoSEQ multiplex PCR, the repertoire was profiled, and TCRdb retains in-frame clones only, with some absent. V, J and clone size were drawn from that table, and D and trimming were deduced from the DNA. Of about 80,000 clones listed, around 88% are singletons. This TCR derives from a woman older than 75 with acute or convalescent COVID-19. The chain employs TRBV11-2 and TRBJ1-1, with D possibly matching TRBD1 (5 bases). Sequenced material: peripheral blood. In DNA, the CDR3 is TGTGCCAGCAGCCTATCCGGGGGGGGTGAAGCTTTCTTT. It is translated as CASSLSGGGEAFF.